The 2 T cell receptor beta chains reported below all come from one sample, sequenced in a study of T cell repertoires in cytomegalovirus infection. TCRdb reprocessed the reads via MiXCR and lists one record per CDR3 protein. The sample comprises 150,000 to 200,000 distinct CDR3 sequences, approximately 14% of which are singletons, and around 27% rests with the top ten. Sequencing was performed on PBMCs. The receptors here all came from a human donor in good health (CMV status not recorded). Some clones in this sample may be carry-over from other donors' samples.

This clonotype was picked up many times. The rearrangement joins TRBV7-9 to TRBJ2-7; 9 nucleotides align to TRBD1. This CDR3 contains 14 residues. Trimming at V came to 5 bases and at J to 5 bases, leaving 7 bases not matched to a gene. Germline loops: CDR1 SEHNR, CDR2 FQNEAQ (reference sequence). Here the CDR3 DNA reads TGTGCCAGCAGCCCCTTACAGGGGGCGGACGAGCAGTACTTC. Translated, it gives CASSPLQGADEQYF.

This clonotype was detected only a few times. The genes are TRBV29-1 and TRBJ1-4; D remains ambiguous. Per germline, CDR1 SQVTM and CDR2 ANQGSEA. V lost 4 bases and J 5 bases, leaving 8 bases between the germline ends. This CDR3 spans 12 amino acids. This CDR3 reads CSVGAGNEKLFF. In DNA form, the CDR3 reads TGCAGCGTTGGCGCCGGGAATGAAAAACTGTTTTTT.